These 32 T cell receptor beta chains came from one sample sequenced in a study of blood T cell repertoires in COVID-19. Libraries were prepared by immunoSEQ multiplex PCR; TCRdb keeps only in-frame clonotypes and omits some of them. Altogether 140,000 or so clones are present, around four fifths being singletons, with the ten largest covering 6.2%. Sample: PBMCs or T cells enriched from blood (not recorded which). The receptors shown here come from a woman in her 40s who had recovered from COVID-19.

The gene calls are TRBV19 and TRBJ2-7, with a tentative D call TRBD2 (5 bases). The CDR3 extends over 13 amino acids. Germline-derived CDR1 and CDR2 are LNHDA and SQIVND (reference sequence). V was cut by 7 bases and J by 4 bases, with 14 bases left in between. The CDR3 DNA is TGTGCCAGTACCCCCTCCGGGATTTACGAGCAGTACTTC. Translation: CASTPSGIYEQYF.

This clone was counted only a few times. The rearrangement uses TRBV27 and TRBJ2-1; 11 bases are shared with TRBD2. The J segment lost 7 bases and the V segment lost 6 bases, leaving 8 bases of the junction unmatched. This CDR3 comprises 15 residues. Germline assignment: CDR1 MNHEY and CDR2 SMNVEV (reference sequence). The CDR3 loop is CASSHVAGGINEQFF. The DNA for the CDR3 is TGTGCCAGCAGCCACGTAGCGGGGGGGATTAATGAGCAGTTCTTC.

The gene calls are TRBV4-1 and TRBJ2-7, with TRBD2 matching over 12 bases. The CDR3 extends over 15 amino acids. The trim removed 1 base at V and 4 bases at J, leaving 2 bases unmatched. Germline CDR1 MGHRA, CDR2 YSYEKL. CDR3 sequence (DNA): TGCGCCAGCAGCCAAGCCCTAGCGGGGGGGTACGAGCAGTACTTC. This encodes CASSQALAGGYEQYF.

The chain carries TRBV28 and TRBJ1-3; D call uncertain. CDR1 is MDHEN and CDR2 is SYDVKM in the germline V gene. The CDR3 sequence is 15 residues long. V was pared by 5 bases and J by 4 bases, with 15 bases between. The CDR3 region has the DNA TGTGCCAGCAGTGTAAAGTGGTCTCGGGGAAACACCATATATTTT. It codes for CASSVKWSRGNTIYF.

The rearrangement uses TRBV7-8 and TRBJ1-2; D is undetermined. This CDR3 contains 13 residues. The germline V gene encodes CDR1 SGHVS and CDR2 FQNEAQ. Trimming left V 5 bases short and J 4 bases short, with 11 bases between. The CDR3 region has the DNA TGTGCCAGCAGCGTCTCCTTTAGCTATGGCTACACCTTC. Protein: CASSVSFSYGYTF.

V usage is TRBV7-2 and J usage is TRBJ1-2; no definite D call. The CDR3 contains 17 residues. The germline V gene has CDR1 SGHTA and CDR2 FQGNSA. V lost 0 bases, J lost 4 bases, and 18 bases lay in between. CDR3 sequence (DNA): TGTGCCAGCAGCTTAGCGGTCTCAGAGGCCCCGATCTATGGCTACACCTTC. It translates to CASSLAVSEAPIYGYTF.

The chain couples TRBV2 to TRBJ2-1, with TRBD2 matching 8 bases. This CDR3 region has 15 residues. Germline assignment: CDR1 SNHLY and CDR2 FYNNEI. V was clipped by 0 bases and J by 4 bases; unmatched bases: 2. DNA for the CDR3: TGTGCCAGCAGTGAAGCAAAGCGGGGGTACAATGAGCAGTTCTTC. Translation: CASSEAKRGYNEQFF. The variable domain in full, with the rest retrieved from reference TRBV2 and TRBJ2-1, is EPEVTQTPSHQVTQMGQEVILRCVPISNHLYFYWYRQILGQKVEFLVSFYNNEISEKSEIFDDQFSVERPDGSNFTLKIRSTKLEDSAMYFCASSEAKRGYNEQFFGPGTRLTVL.

This clone has a single count. This rearrangement joins TRBV9 to TRBJ2-1; no definite D call. V was pared by 1 base and J by 8 bases, with 4 bases between. The CDR3 has 11 amino acids. Germline CDR1 and CDR2: SGDLS and YYNGEE. CDR3 protein: CASSVSDEQFF. Written as DNA, the CDR3 is TGTGCCAGCAGCGTAAGCGATGAGCAGTTCTTC. Filled out from reference TRBV9 and TRBJ2-1, the complete variable domain reads DSGVTQTPKHLITATGQRVTLRCSPRSGDLSVYWYQQSLDQGLQFLIQYYNGEERAKGNILERFSAQQFPDLHSELNLSSLELGDSALYFCASSVSDEQFFGPGTRLTVL.

This chain links TRBV2 with TRBJ2-7; 10 positions match TRBD2. The V segment lost 4 bases and the J segment 1 base; nucleotides outside the gene matches: 4. Germline lookup yields CDR1 SNHLY and CDR2 FYNNEI. This CDR3 contains 15 residues. CDR3: CASSGGAGGSYEQYF. DNA for the CDR3: TGTGCCAGCAGTGGGGGAGCGGGAGGGTCCTACGAGCAGTACTTC.

This chain connects TRBV10-3 to TRBJ2-5; the match to TRBD2 covers 8 bases. CDR1 and CDR2 (germline): ENHRY, SYGVKD. The CDR3 length is 13 residues. With V trimmed by 8 bases and J by 4 bases, 6 bases remained unmatched. This chain's CDR3 is CAISGRAGETQYF. CDR3 sequence (DNA): TGTGCCATCTCCGGGAGGGCCGGAGAGACCCAGTACTTC.

This clone was detected a few times. V gene TRBV28 combines with J gene TRBJ1-5, with TRBD1 matching over 9 bases. There are 17 residues in the CDR3. Germline loops: CDR1 MDHEN, CDR2 SYDVKM. Unmatched junction bases numbered 7, after V lost 3 bases and J lost 1 base. The CDR3 coding sequence is TGTGCCAGCAGTTTCCTTACAGGGGGCCGGAGCAATCAGCCCCAGCATTTT. Translating gives CASSFLTGGRSNQPQHF.

This clone was counted a single time. This chain joins TRBV18 and TRBJ2-7, with 8 bases identical to TRBD1. This CDR3 spans 18 amino acids. V dropped 4 bases and J dropped 0; count of bases not matched to a gene: 14. Germline CDR1 KGHSH, CDR2 LQKENI. The CDR3 is CASSRYPKDRVNSYEQYF. The CDR3 nucleotides read TGTGCCAGCTCACGATACCCCAAGGACAGGGTTAACTCCTACGAGCAGTACTTC.

Comment on this clone: This sample includes further DNA sequences coding for the same CDR3. The chain carries TRBV5-1 and TRBJ2-7; D may be TRBD1 (6 bases). This CDR3 comprises 13 residues. V gave up 4 bases and J gave up 0 bases, with 8 bases separating them. Germline values: CDR1 SGHRS, CDR2 YFSETQ. CDR3 bases: TGCGCCAGCAGCCTGACAGGCTCCTACGAGCAGTACTTC. It translates to CASSLTGSYEQYF.

This chain joins TRBV4-1 and TRBJ1-2, with D possibly TRBD1 on 6 matching bases. Trimming took off 2 bases at V and 2 bases at J, with 12 bases between the two ends. The V gene's germline CDR1 is MGHRA and CDR2 YSYEKL. This CDR3 is built from 15 residues. This chain's CDR3 is CASSQPRTANYGYTF. The CDR3 bases are TGCGCCAGCAGCCAACCGCGGACAGCCAACTATGGCTACACCTTC.

The V gene is TRBV6-5, the J gene TRBJ1-1; maybe TRBD1 (6 bases). V was shortened by 11 bases and J by 1 base, with 17 bases between the two germline ends. Germline V gives CDR1 MNHEY, CDR2 SVGAGI. The CDR3 length is 14 residues. The CDR3 spells CAARARGQNTEAFF. The CDR3 nucleotides read TGTGCCGCCCGGGCCAGGGGCCAGAACACTGAAGCTTTCTTT.

The rearrangement links TRBV2 to TRBJ2-1, with 8 bases lining up with TRBD2. Germline CDR1 SNHLY, CDR2 FYNNEI. V lost 4 bases and J lost 4; bases outside the gene matches: 3. The CDR3 runs to 14 residues. The CDR3 coding sequence is TGTGCCAGCAGTGTCAGCGGGAGTTACAATGAGCAGTTCTTC. Protein: CASSVSGSYNEQFF.

This sequence joins TRBV7-9 and TRBJ1-2; no reliable D call. V was clipped by 1 base and J by 1 base, with 22 bases between them. The V gene's germline CDR1 is SEHNR and CDR2 FQNEAQ (reference sequence). This CDR3 has 19 residues. Written as DNA, the CDR3 is TGTGCCAGCAGCTTAGGACTTTTGGACCCTCTACGGGGTAACTATGGCTACACCTTC. It codes for CASSLGLLDPLRGNYGYTF.

The chain recombines TRBV27 with TRBJ2-7; D unclear. Per germline, CDR1 MNHEY and CDR2 SMNVEV (reference sequence). The V and J ends lost 5 bases and 6 bases respectively, with 8 bases between them. The CDR3 covers 11 residues. CDR3 bases: TGTGCCAGCAGTGGCGGTGGCGAGCAGTACTTC. Residues: CASSGGGEQYF.

V and J are TRBV27 and TRBJ2-1; the match to TRBD1 covers 8 bases. This CDR3 contains 17 residues. Unmatched junction bases numbered 12, after V lost 6 bases and J lost 2 bases. CDR1 is MNHEY and CDR2 is SMNVEV in the germline V gene (reference sequence). CDR3 residues: CASRKKTGGGAYNEQFF. The CDR3 region has the DNA TGTGCCAGCAGGAAAAAAACAGGGGGTGGAGCCTACAATGAGCAGTTCTTC.

The chain links TRBV5-1 to TRBJ2-2; 7 nucleotides line up with TRBD2. Germline V gene data show CDR1 as SGHRS and CDR2 as YFSETQ. Trimming cost V 0 bases and J 1 base; bases outside gene matches: 3. The CDR3 sequence is 16 residues long. The CDR3 DNA sequence: TGCGCCAGCAGCTTGGGTGCTAGCGGGAACACCGGGGAGCTGTTTTTT. This translates into CASSLGASGNTGELFF.

This clone has a single count. The genes are TRBV2 and TRBJ2-1; D possibly corresponds to TRBD1 (5 bases). Per the germline V gene, CDR1 is SNHLY and CDR2 is FYNNEI. Trimming removed 1 base at V and 8 bases at J, with 12 bases between. This CDR3 is built from 14 residues. The CDR3 DNA reads TGTGCCAGCAGTGAAGGTCCAACCAGGGATGAGCAGTTCTTC. It codes for CASSEGPTRDEQFF.

The chain is built from TRBV19 and TRBJ1-4, with D uncertain. V was cut by 9 bases and J by 4 bases, with 12 bases left in between. The CDR3 has 13 amino acids. CDR1 and CDR2 (germline): LNHDA, SQIVND (reference sequence). CDR3 in amino acids: CASHENSNEKLFF. The DNA for the CDR3 is TGTGCCAGCCATGAAAACAGTAATGAAAAACTGTTTTTT.

The J gene is TRBJ2-1, the V gene TRBV6-4, with 7 bases that match TRBD1. CDR1 MRHNA and CDR2 SNTAGT come from the germline V gene. J was trimmed by 10 bases and V by 6 bases; bases with no gene match: 0. The CDR3 has 10 residues. The CDR3 reads CASRTGEQFF. The CDR3 DNA reads as TGTGCCAGCAGGACAGGGGAGCAGTTCTTC.

The rearrangement links TRBV30 to TRBJ1-1; 7 bases agree with TRBD1. V was pared by 2 bases and J by 13 bases, with 7 bases of the junction left unmatched. Germline V gene data show CDR1 as GTSNPN and CDR2 as SVGIG (reference sequence). This CDR3 spans 11 amino acids. CDR3 amino acids: CAWSRDSRGFF. For the CDR3, the DNA is TGTGCCTGGAGTCGGGACAGCCGGGGTTTCTTT.

The rearrangement uses TRBV11-2 and TRBJ2-5; 11 nucleotides align to TRBD2. Per the germline V gene, CDR1 is SGHAT and CDR2 is FQNNGV. With V trimmed by 1 base and J by 8 bases, 3 bases remained unmatched. CDR3 length equals 14 residues. This CDR3 reads CASSLAGTSGTQYF. The CDR3 nucleotides read TGTGCCAGCAGCTTAGCGGGGACTAGCGGAACCCAGTACTTC.

J is TRBJ2-2 and V is TRBV7-2; 10 bases are shared with TRBD2. CDR1 SGHTA and CDR2 FQGNSA come from the germline V gene. Unmatched junction bases numbered 8, after V lost 4 bases and J lost 6 bases. CDR3 length: 16 amino acids. The CDR3 sequence: CASSSSQRGGAGELFF. CDR3 nucleotide sequence: TGTGCCAGCAGCTCGTCCCAGCGGGGGGGCGCCGGGGAGCTGTTTTTT. The variable domain in full, completed from reference TRBV7-2 and TRBJ2-2, reads GAGVSQSPSNKVTEKGKDVELRCDPISGHTALYWYRQSLGQGLEFLIYFQGNSAPDKSGLPSDRFSAERTGGSVSTLTIQRTQQEDSAVYLCASSSSQRGGAGELFFGEGSRLTVL.

The V gene is TRBV29-1, the J gene TRBJ2-1; TRBD2 matches 7 bases. The germline V gene has CDR1 SQVTM and CDR2 ANQGSEA. V lost 2 bases and J lost 0; bases outside the gene matches: 10. The CDR3 contains 17 residues. This CDR3 reads CSVEYVSGVSSYNEQFF. The CDR3 bases are TGCAGCGTTGAATACGTAAGCGGGGTTAGCTCCTACAATGAGCAGTTCTTC.

This clone appeared a few times. The chain links TRBV2 to TRBJ2-1; 7 nucleotides agree with TRBD2. Germline values: CDR1 SNHLY, CDR2 FYNNEI. The CDR3 covers 13 residues. V lost 8 bases to trimming and J lost 6 bases; unmatched junction nucleotides: 7. CDR3 sequence (DNA): TGTGCCAGCCGGCTAGCGGCCACCAATGAGCAGTTCTTC. This translates into CASRLAATNEQFF.

V is TRBV7-8 and J is TRBJ2-5; 12 nucleotides align to TRBD2. Germline V CDR1 and CDR2: SGHVS, FQNEAQ. Losses at the gene ends were 4 bases for V and 5 bases for J; bases not matched to a gene: 8. This CDR3 region has 16 residues. The CDR3 spells CASSWRLAGVRETQYF. The DNA for the CDR3 is TGTGCCAGCAGCTGGCGACTAGCGGGGGTCCGGGAGACCCAGTACTTC.

The chain recombines TRBV4-1 with TRBJ2-1, with D possibly TRBD2 on 6 matching bases. This CDR3 region has 14 residues. The germline V and J ends were trimmed by 4 bases and 9 bases, with 16 bases remaining between them. CDR1 and CDR2 (germline): MGHRA, YSYEKL. The CDR3 protein is CASSPRELVIEQFF. The CDR3 coding sequence is TGCGCCAGCAGCCCACGGGAGCTAGTGATTGAGCAGTTCTTC.

This clone has a single count. The genes are TRBV6-5 and TRBJ2-1; TRBD2 is a possible D gene (5 bases). Deletions cut 3 bases from V and 10 bases from J, with 19 bases between. The CDR3 covers 15 residues. Per germline, CDR1 MNHEY and CDR2 SVGAGI. CDR3: CASSYSSGGLLEQFF. In nucleotides, the CDR3 is TGTGCCAGCAGTTATTCCAGCGGTGGTCTTCTGGAGCAGTTCTTC.

J is TRBJ1-1 and V is TRBV9; D not resolved. CDR1 is SGDLS, CDR2 YYNGEE, per germline. The CDR3 is 14 amino acids. V shed 3 bases and J shed 5 bases, with 14 bases lying between them. For the CDR3, the DNA is TGTGCCAGCAGCGATGGGTCCGGGAATACTGAAGCTTTCTTT. This translates into CASSDGSGNTEAFF.